The 14 T cell receptor beta chains in this list originate from one sample, sequenced in a study of shared clonotypes between healthy human individuals. Here immunoSEQ multiplex PCR was the method, and the copy in TCRdb shows in-frame clones only, minus some. The top ten hold about 0.067% of the sample, which has some 500,000 clones, roughly 95% seen once. The sequencing input was naive CD4+ T cells sorted from blood. The subset is: CD45RA+ positively selected. These receptors all come from a woman in her 30s in good health.

CDR3 in amino acids: CASSTAGLAGGREQFF. CDR3 DNA: TGCGCCAGCAGCACCGCCGGACTAGCGGGAGGTCGTGAGCAGTTCTTC. The chain has TRBV5-1 and TRBJ2-1; 14 bases agree with TRBD2. Germline V CDR1 and CDR2: SGHRS, YFSETQ. This CDR3 region has 16 residues. After removal of 4 bases from V and 9 bases from J, the junction contained 9 bases not matched to a gene. Full variable domain (remainder filled in from reference TRBV5-1 and TRBJ2-1): KAGVTQTPRYLIKTRGQQVTLSCSPISGHRSVSWYQQTPGQGLQFLFEYFSETQRNKGNFPGRFSGRQFSNSRSEMNVSTLELGDSALYLCASSTAGLAGGREQFFGPGTRLTVL.

This chain joins TRBV5-1 and TRBJ2-1; D is possibly TRBD1 or TRBD2 (6 bases each). CDR3 length: 15 residues. CDR1 is SGHRS, CDR2 YFSETQ, per germline. Trimming stripped 7 bases from V and 5 bases from J, with 19 bases between. The CDR3 bases are TGCGCCAGCCGCTGGGCCGGGGGCATCGACAATGAGCAGTTCTTC. It is translated as CASRWAGGIDNEQFF. The complete variable domain, with remaining parts taken from reference TRBV5-1 and TRBJ2-1, reads KAGVTQTPRYLIKTRGQQVTLSCSPISGHRSVSWYQQTPGQGLQFLFEYFSETQRNKGNFPGRFSGRQFSNSRSEMNVSTLELGDSALYLCASRWAGGIDNEQFFGPGTRLTVL.

The V call is TRBV19, the J call TRBJ1-2; D might be TRBD1 (6 bases). The germline gives CDR1 LNHDA, CDR2 SQIVND (reference sequence). This CDR3 has 11 amino acids. V lost 8 bases and J 8 bases, leaving 12 bases between the germline ends. The CDR3 protein is CASRAGAGYTF. DNA for the CDR3: TGTGCCAGTCGAGCAGGGGCAGGCTACACCTTC.

The chain combines TRBV11-2 with TRBJ2-7; 9 bases agree with TRBD1. J gave up 3 bases and V 3 bases, and 3 bases lay outside the gene matches. Germline V gene sequence: CDR1 SGHAT, CDR2 FQNNGV. The CDR3 covers 14 residues. DNA of the CDR3: TGTGCCAGCAGCTTCCGGGACAGGGTCTACGAGCAGTACTTC. Encoded protein: CASSFRDRVYEQYF. The entire variable domain, with the rest obtained from reference TRBV11-2 and TRBJ2-7, is as follows: EAGVAQSPRYKIIEKRQSVAFWCNPISGHATLYWYQQILGQGPKLLIQFQNNGVVDDSQLPKDRFSAERLKGVDSTLKIQPAKLEDSAVYLCASSFRDRVYEQYFGPGTRLTVT.

This clone was detected only once. J is TRBJ1-1 and V is TRBV6-5, with 7 bases aligning to TRBD1. The germline V gene has CDR1 MNHEY and CDR2 SVGAGI. V was pared by 5 bases and J by 3 bases, with 3 bases of the junction left unmatched. This CDR3 is built from 13 residues. The CDR3 loop is CASSLDRDTEAFF. The CDR3 nucleotides are TGTGCCAGCAGTCTCGACAGGGACACTGAAGCTTTCTTT.

This chain joins TRBV28 and TRBJ1-1; D not certain. Trimming took off 5 bases at V and 10 bases at J, with 17 bases between the two ends. Per germline, CDR1 MDHEN and CDR2 SYDVKM. The CDR3 runs to 13 residues. CDR3 residues: CASSTSTRRRAFF. The CDR3 nucleotides are TGTGCCAGCAGTACTTCAACCAGGAGGAGAGCTTTCTTT.

The V and J genes are TRBV11-2 and TRBJ2-3; 11 bases are a match to TRBD2. The CDR3 runs 17 residues. Per the germline V gene, CDR1 is SGHAT and CDR2 is FQNNGV. Trimming removed 3 bases from V and 6 bases from J; junction bases left unmatched: 11. CDR3 sequence reads: CASSLQGLAAGRDTQYF. The CDR3 region has the DNA TGTGCCAGCAGCTTGCAGGGACTAGCGGCGGGACGTGATACGCAGTATTTT.

The CDR3 nucleotides are TGCGCCAGCAGCCCCATCGGGCGGCACCCTTCCTACGAGCAGTACTTC. The encoded protein is CASSPIGRHPSYEQYF. The gene calls are TRBV4-1 and TRBJ2-5, with unresolved D. Gene TRBJ2-7 matches the end of the DNA better, so the J call may be wrong. The CDR3 consists of 16 residues. In germline, CDR1 is MGHRA, CDR2 YSYEKL.

The chain employs TRBV27 and TRBJ2-6, with 11 bases lining up with TRBD1. V shed 2 bases and J 2 bases; nucleotides not matched to a gene: 5. This CDR3 region has 18 residues. Germline values: CDR1 MNHEY, CDR2 SMNVEV (reference sequence). The CDR3 coding sequence is TGTGCCAGCAGTTTAATCGGACAGGGGGCGCCTGGGGCCAACGTCCTGACTTTC. Amino acids: CASSLIGQGAPGANVLTF.

The chain employs TRBV28 and TRBJ2-1; D gene unclear. This CDR3 has 12 residues. Germline V CDR1 and CDR2: MDHEN, SYDVKM. V dropped 3 bases and J dropped 6 bases, with 6 bases sitting between them. The CDR3 loop reads CASSLAVNEQFF. CDR3 in DNA: TGTGCCAGCAGTTTGGCGGTCAATGAGCAGTTCTTC.

V and J are TRBV28 and TRBJ1-1; tentatively, D is TRBD1 (6 bases). Germline CDR1 reads MDHEN; CDR2 reads SYDVKM. The CDR3 is 14 amino acids. The V gene lost 6 bases and the J gene lost 0 bases, with 11 bases spanning the gap. The CDR3 nucleotides read TGTGCCAGCAGCAAAGGGGGTCTGAACACTGAAGCTTTCTTT. Protein product: CASSKGGLNTEAFF.

The V gene is TRBV4-2, the J gene TRBJ1-2; tentative D call: TRBD1 (6 bases). Trimming pared 2 bases from V and 6 bases from J, leaving 16 bases between. Looked up from germline, CDR1 is LGHNA and CDR2 is YNFKEQ. This CDR3 is built from 15 residues. CDR3 region: CASSQPITGKDGYTF. CDR3 sequence (DNA): TGTGCCAGCAGCCAACCTATTACAGGGAAGGATGGCTACACCTTC.

This rearrangement joins TRBV7-9 to TRBJ2-7; D not certain. Germline CDR1 reads SEHNR; CDR2 reads FQNEAQ (reference sequence). This CDR3 spans 13 amino acids. V dropped 5 bases and J dropped 2 bases, with 10 bases sitting between them. As DNA, the CDR3 is TGTGCCAGCAGCCCGCCCGAAGCCTACGAGCAGTACTTC. Residues: CASSPPEAYEQYF.

This rearrangement joins TRBV21-1 to TRBJ1-3. TRBV21-1 is labeled a pseudogene. This CDR3 region has 19 residues. As DNA, the CDR3 is TGTGCCAGCAGCAAAGTCTTTGGACGGAACTTTTTCTCTGGAAACACCATATATTTT. It codes for CASSKVFGRNFFSGNTIYF.